Following are 15 T cell receptor beta chains from one sample sequenced in a study of PD-1 blockade in classical Hodgkin lymphoma. Every patient was affected by relapse after autologous stem cell transplantation, while exposure to brentuximab vedotin was not uniform. Generated by immunoSEQ multiplex PCR, the TCRdb table keeps only in-frame clones and is missing some. Seen here are about 40,000 clones, over 75% observed once, and the top ten hold roughly an eighth. The source was peripheral blood mononuclear cells (PBMCs), collected at baseline. The origin of the receptors is a human donor with classical Hodgkin lymphoma.

The chain is built from TRBV7-9 and TRBJ1-1; D is unclear. Per germline, CDR1 SEHNR and CDR2 FQNEAQ (reference sequence). V lost 4 bases to trimming and J lost 1 base, with 22 bases between them. This CDR3 has 18 residues. This chain's CDR3 is CASSSSGWEAEQNTEAFF. The CDR3 DNA follows: TGTGCCAGCAGCTCCTCGGGCTGGGAGGCAGAGCAGAACACTGAAGCTTTCTTT.

This clone came up a few times. This chain links TRBV10-3 with TRBJ2-5; the match to TRBD2 covers 7 bases. Germline V gene lookup returns CDR1 ENHRY and CDR2 SYGVKD. The V gene end was trimmed by 3 bases and the J gene end by 1 base; junction bases not matched to a gene: 8. This CDR3 spans 16 amino acids. The CDR3 DNA follows: TGTGCCATCAGTGATGGTGGCGGGGGTTTCCAAGAGACCCAGTACTTC. Its protein product is CAISDGGGGFQETQYF.

This clone came up a few times. The V call is TRBV6-5, the J call TRBJ2-1, with D perhaps TRBD1 (5 bases). The CDR3 totals 15 residues. V gave up 6 bases and J gave up 7 bases, with 19 bases separating them. CDR1 is MNHEY, CDR2 SVGAGI, per germline. The CDR3 reads CASRDQGSRINEQFF. The DNA for the CDR3 is TGTGCCAGCAGAGACCAGGGATCTAGGATAAATGAGCAGTTCTTC.

The chain is built from TRBV4-3 and TRBJ2-6; no reliable D call. V gave up 0 bases and J gave up 0 bases, with 12 bases separating them. The CDR3 sequence is 18 residues long. Germline V lookup: CDR1 LGHNA, CDR2 YSLEER. The CDR3 nucleotides read TGCGCCAGCAGCCAAGACCAGAACTCCCTCTCTGGGGCCAACGTCCTGACTTTC. It translates to CASSQDQNSLSGANVLTF.

This clone has a handful of counts. The chain uses TRBV5-1 and TRBJ1-2; a possible D gene is TRBD1 (6 bases). Trimming took 0 bases from V and 7 from J, leaving 10 bases between them. The CDR3 is 13 residues long. Germline V gene lookup returns CDR1 SGHRS and CDR2 YFSETQ. The CDR3 DNA is TGCGCCAGCAGCTTGGGGACAGCTATTGGCTACACCTTC. Translation: CASSLGTAIGYTF. The variable domain in full, with the rest retrieved from reference TRBV5-1 and TRBJ1-2, is KAGVTQTPRYLIKTRGQQVTLSCSPISGHRSVSWYQQTPGQGLQFLFEYFSETQRNKGNFPGRFSGRQFSNSRSEMNVSTLELGDSALYLCASSLGTAIGYTFGSGTRLTVV.

The rearrangement uses TRBV7-9 and TRBJ1-1; D is possibly TRBD1 (5 bases). The CDR3 loop spans 13 amino acids. Per germline, CDR1 SEHNR and CDR2 FQNEAQ (reference sequence). V dropped 5 bases and J dropped 8 bases, with 15 bases sitting between them. For the CDR3, the DNA is TGTGCCAGCAGCCCGCCCCGGGGCGAAGAAGCTTTCTTT. This translates into CASSPPRGEEAFF.

The genes are TRBV18 and TRBJ1-4, with 9 bases fitting TRBD1. This CDR3 region has 17 residues. Trimming took 6 bases from V and 3 from J; bases not matched to a gene: 11. The germline gives CDR1 KGHSH, CDR2 LQKENI. The CDR3 region has the DNA TGTGCCAGCTCGCGTAGATTCACAGGGGGCCCTAATGAAAAACTGTTTTTT. This codes for CASSRRFTGGPNEKLFF.

The rearrangement links TRBV9 to TRBJ2-1; 8 bases map to TRBD2. V dropped 4 bases and J dropped 3; count of bases not matched to a gene: 3. CDR1 SGDLS and CDR2 YYNGEE come from the germline V gene. The CDR3 spans 14 residues. The CDR3 protein is CASSHGTSYNEQFF. The CDR3 region has the DNA TGTGCCAGCAGCCATGGGACTAGCTACAATGAGCAGTTCTTC.

The V gene is TRBV2, the J gene TRBJ2-3, with a weak D call TRBD1 (6 bases). CDR3 length: 16 amino acids. Trimming cost V 3 bases and J 0 bases, with 13 bases left between them. Germline CDR1 reads SNHLY; CDR2 reads FYNNEI. In DNA form, the CDR3 reads TGTGCCAGCAGTGACATAGGGGGTAAGAGCACAGATACGCAGTATTTT. This sequence encodes CASSDIGGKSTDTQYF.

CDR3 coding DNA: TGTGCCAGCAGCTTATTGGCGGCCACAGATACGCAGTATTTT. Its protein is CASSLLAATDTQYF. V usage is TRBV9 and J usage is TRBJ2-3; no clear D. From germline, CDR1 is SGDLS and CDR2 YYNGEE. The CDR3 consists of 14 residues. Trimming pared 4 bases from V and 2 bases from J, leaving 11 bases between.

This clone was found a few times. V usage is TRBV5-1 and J usage is TRBJ2-3; D might be TRBD2 (5 bases). The CDR3 runs to 15 residues. Between the trimmed V and J ends, which lost 0 bases and 0 bases, there was a span of 8 bases. In germline, CDR1 is SGHRS, CDR2 YFSETQ. In nucleotides, the CDR3 is TGCGCCAGCAGCTTGGAGGGAGCTAGCACAGATACGCAGTATTTT. This encodes CASSLEGASTDTQYF.

V gene TRBV14 combines with J gene TRBJ1-5; tentative D call: TRBD1 (5 bases). In germline, CDR1 is SGHDN, CDR2 FVKESK. This CDR3 has 17 residues. The V end was cut by 0 bases, the J end by 0 bases, with 12 bases between. The CDR3 DNA sequence: TGTGCCAGCAGCCAAGAAGGTGGGGGGTATAGCAATCAGCCCCAGCATTTT. Residues: CASSQEGGGYSNQPQHF.

The rearrangement joins TRBV18 to TRBJ2-1; D is possibly TRBD1 (5 bases). The CDR3 consists of 14 residues. The V end was cut by 3 bases, the J end by 4 bases, with 10 bases between. Germline V gene lookup returns CDR1 KGHSH and CDR2 LQKENI. CDR3 region: CASSPSGHYNEQFF. The CDR3 region has the DNA TGTGCCAGCTCACCTTCAGGACATTACAATGAGCAGTTCTTC. Full variable domain (rest looked up from reference TRBV18 and TRBJ2-1): NAGVMQNPRHLVRRRGQEARLRCSPMKGHSHVYWYRQLPEEGLKFMVYLQKENIIDESGMPKERFSAEFPKEGPSILRIQQVVRGDSAAYFCASSPSGHYNEQFFGPGTRLTVL.

The CDR3 bases are TGTGCCAGCAGCTTGGCACAACGCACAGATACGCAGTATTTT. Its protein product is CASSLAQRTDTQYF. This chain uses TRBV5-4 with TRBJ2-3; D gene unclear. This CDR3 is 14 amino acids long. The germline V gene has CDR1 SGHNT and CDR2 YYREEE (reference sequence). Trimming stripped 0 bases from V and 1 base from J, with 6 bases between.

In its sample, this clone was seen a few times. The chain joins TRBV6-5 to TRBJ1-2, with 7 bases identical to TRBD1. Germline loops: CDR1 MNHEY, CDR2 SVGAGI. This CDR3 has 16 residues. The ends lost 2 bases at V and 4 bases at J; junction bases unmatched: 10. CDR3 amino acids: CASSYQLDRVGYGYTF. Written as DNA, the CDR3 is TGTGCCAGCAGTTACCAGCTAGACAGGGTTGGCTATGGCTACACCTTC.